Below are 16 T cell receptor beta chains sequenced from a single sample in a study of Graves' ophthalmopathy and Graves' hyperthyroidism. For repertoire sequencing, the TCR beta CDR3 regions were amplified from RNA transcripts. The first-round RT-PCR employed HTBI primers together with the Qiagen OneStep RT-PCR kit. A multiplex PCR was then performed as the second round. TCRdb reprocessed the multiplex PCR reads with MiXCR, giving one entry per CDR3 protein. The table lists over a million distinct CDR3 sequences, about 40% of them singletons. Source material: peripheral blood or thyroid tissue (not recorded which). The receptors come from an adult man with Graves' hyperthyroidism.

The chain employs TRBV29-1 and TRBJ1-2; D unclear. V lost 8 bases and J lost 2, with 12 bases in between. Per the germline V gene, CDR1 is SQVTM and CDR2 is ANQGSEA. The CDR3 is 12 amino acids. In nucleotides, the CDR3 is TGCAGCTTACCTGGACGGAACTATGGCTACACCTTC. It specifies CSLPGRNYGYTF.

V usage is TRBV6-5 and J usage is TRBJ1-2; 8 bases agree with TRBD1. Per the germline V gene, CDR1 is MNHEY and CDR2 is SVGAGI. Trimming cost V 5 bases and J 7 bases; bases outside gene matches: 12. The CDR3 is made up of 15 amino acids. CDR3 loop: CASSRSGTGMVGYTF. The CDR3 region has the DNA TGTGCCAGCAGTAGGTCCGGGACAGGAATGGTTGGCTACACCTTC.

This clonotype was picked up many times. The junction shows a germline mismatch at one end, possibly a read error. The chain links TRBV12-3 or TRBV12-4 to TRBJ1-5; D ambiguous. The CDR3 has 14 amino acids. Written as DNA, the CDR3 is TGCGCCAGCAGTCTAGACCGTAGCAATCAGCCCCAGCATTTT. It specifies CASSLDRSNQPQHF.

V usage is TRBV10-3 and J usage is TRBJ2-2; 10 positions match TRBD1. This CDR3 is built from 15 residues. The V and J ends lost 6 bases and 10 bases, in that order; junction bases with no gene match: 11. Germline values: CDR1 ENHRY, CDR2 SYGVKD. CDR3 sequence (DNA): TGTGCCATCAGCCGACAGGGGGCGTGGGCCGAGGAGCTGTTTTTT. This encodes CAISRQGAWAEELFF.

The chain recombines TRBV7-6 with TRBJ2-7; 7 bases line up with TRBD1. The CDR3 is 19 residues long. The germline V gene has CDR1 SGHVS and CDR2 FNYEAQ. V lost 5 bases to trimming and J lost 3 bases; unmatched junction nucleotides: 22. The CDR3 sequence: CASSPSFIQGVGSIYEQYF. Written as DNA, the CDR3 is TGTGCCAGCAGCCCCTCTTTCATCCAGGGGGTCGGTAGTATCTACGAGCAGTACTTC.

This sequence joins TRBV4-3 and TRBJ1-6; a weak D match, TRBD1 (5 bases). The CDR3 spans 15 residues. Between the trimmed V and J ends, which lost 1 base and 8 bases, there was a span of 12 bases. CDR1 LGHNA and CDR2 YSLEER come from the germline V gene. CDR3 coding DNA: TGCGCCAGCAGCCAAGTGGGGGACCTCTATTCACCCCTCCACTTT. Translation gives CASSQVGDLYSPLHF.

V gene TRBV25-1 combines with J gene TRBJ1-4; no definite D call. The CDR3 covers 15 residues. Germline-derived CDR1 and CDR2 are MGHDK and SYGVNS. The ends were cut back, 10 bases at V and 8 bases at J, with 23 bases in the middle. CDR3 sequence (DNA): TGTGCCAACAGCGAGCCCGAGGGTAGCGGCGAAAAACTGTTTTTT. Amino acids: CANSEPEGSGEKLFF.

This clonotype was picked up many times. V gene TRBV19 combines with J gene TRBJ2-6, with 10 bases that match TRBD1. This CDR3 is 16 amino acids long. The V and J ends lost 9 bases and 3 bases, in that order; junction bases with no gene match: 8. Germline V gene lookup returns CDR1 LNHDA and CDR2 SQIVND (reference sequence). In nucleotides, the CDR3 is TGTGCCAGCCGGGACAGGGGCTCCCGTGGGGCCAACGTCCTGACTTTC. Protein sequence: CASRDRGSRGANVLTF.

The gene calls are TRBV7-2 and TRBJ1-5; 7 bases line up with TRBD1. V lost 6 bases and J lost 0; bases outside the gene matches: 14. CDR1 is SGHTA, CDR2 FQGNSA, per germline. This CDR3 spans 18 amino acids. DNA for the CDR3: TGTGCCAGCAGTTCCTACAGGGGAGGGGCCTATAGCAATCAGCCCCAGCATTTT. Its translation is CASSSYRGGAYSNQPQHF.

The chain uses TRBV24-1 and TRBJ2-3; D uncertain. With the DNA end fitting TRBJ1-5 better, the J assignment may be wrong. Germline CDR1 KGHDR, CDR2 SFDVKD. The CDR3 runs 15 residues. CDR3: CATSGNSGITDTQHF. The CDR3 coding sequence is TGTGCCACCAGTGGCAATAGCGGAATCACAGATACGCAGCATTTT.

This clonotype has more than one count but fewer than ten. The chain joins TRBV3-1 to TRBJ2-7; D is uncertain. Germline V gene lookup returns CDR1 LGHDT and CDR2 YNNKEL (reference sequence). This CDR3 is built from 16 residues. Trimming stripped 3 bases from V and 0 bases from J, with 15 bases between. CDR3 residues: CASSQRLNPGSYEQYF. The CDR3 coding sequence is TGTGCCAGCAGCCAGAGGCTGAATCCGGGCTCCTACGAGCAGTACTTC.

In the case of this clonotype: At one boundary the junction diverges from the germline segment, which might be a read error. The chain couples TRBV10-2 to TRBJ1-5; D is unresolved. CDR1 and CDR2 from the germline V gene are WSHSY and SAAADI. This CDR3 is 14 amino acids long. The CDR3 sequence is CASTVSIRNQPQHF. DNA for the CDR3: TGTGCCAGCACAGTTAGTATTCGCAATCAGCCCCAGCATTTT.

Comments on this clonotype: A junction end diverges from the germline sequence, so it may reflect a read error. The CDR3 spells CASSLVPKTSELFF. Written as DNA, the CDR3 is TGCGCCAGCAGCTTGGTTCCCAAGACTAGTGAGCTGTTTTTT. The gene calls are TRBV7-9 and TRBJ2-2; tentative D call: TRBD2 (6 bases). The germline V gene encodes CDR1 SEHNR and CDR2 FQNEAQ (reference sequence). The CDR3 is made up of 14 amino acids. The complete variable domain, with remaining parts taken from reference TRBV7-9 and TRBJ2-2, reads DTGVSQNPRHKITKRGQNVTFRCDPISEHNRLYWYRQTLGQGPEFLTYFQNEAQLEKSRLLSDRFSAERPKGSFSTLEIQRTEQGDSAMYLCASSLVPKTSELFFGEGSRLTVL.

This clonotype was recorded many times. V usage is TRBV10-1 and J usage is TRBJ2-7; the match to TRBD2 covers 7 bases. V shed 2 bases and J 3 bases; nucleotides not matched to a gene: 1. The CDR3 is made up of 13 amino acids. CDR1 is WNHNN and CDR2 is SYGVQD in the germline V gene (reference sequence). Here the CDR3 DNA reads TGCGCCAGCAGTGAGGGGGAGGGCTACGAGCAGTACTTC. Amino acids: CASSEGEGYEQYF.

The chain combines TRBV15 with TRBJ2-5; D gene uncertain. CDR3 length: 13 amino acids. The germline CDR1 and CDR2 sequences are LNHNV and YYDKDF (reference sequence). V lost 2 bases and J 5 bases, leaving 9 bases between the germline ends. CDR3 sequence (DNA): TGTGCCACCAGCAGACCCCGAGAGGAGACCCAGTACTTC. This sequence encodes CATSRPREETQYF. Combining the CDR3 with reference TRBV15 and TRBJ2-5 gives the whole variable domain DAMVIQNPRYQVTQFGKPVTLSCSQTLNHNVMYWYQQKSSQAPKLLFHYYDKDFNNEADTPDNFQSRRPNTSFCFLDIRSPGLGDTAMYLCATSRPREETQYFGPGTRLLVL.

The chain carries TRBV5-1 and TRBJ2-2, with 7 bases fitting TRBD1. CDR1 is SGHRS and CDR2 is YFSETQ in the germline V gene. CDR3 size: 17 residues. With V trimmed by 3 bases and J by 4 bases, 12 bases remained unmatched. The DNA for the CDR3 is TGCGCCAGCAGCTGGGCCCGGACAGGTTCGTCCACCGGGGAGCTGTTTTTT. Encoded protein: CASSWARTGSSTGELFF.